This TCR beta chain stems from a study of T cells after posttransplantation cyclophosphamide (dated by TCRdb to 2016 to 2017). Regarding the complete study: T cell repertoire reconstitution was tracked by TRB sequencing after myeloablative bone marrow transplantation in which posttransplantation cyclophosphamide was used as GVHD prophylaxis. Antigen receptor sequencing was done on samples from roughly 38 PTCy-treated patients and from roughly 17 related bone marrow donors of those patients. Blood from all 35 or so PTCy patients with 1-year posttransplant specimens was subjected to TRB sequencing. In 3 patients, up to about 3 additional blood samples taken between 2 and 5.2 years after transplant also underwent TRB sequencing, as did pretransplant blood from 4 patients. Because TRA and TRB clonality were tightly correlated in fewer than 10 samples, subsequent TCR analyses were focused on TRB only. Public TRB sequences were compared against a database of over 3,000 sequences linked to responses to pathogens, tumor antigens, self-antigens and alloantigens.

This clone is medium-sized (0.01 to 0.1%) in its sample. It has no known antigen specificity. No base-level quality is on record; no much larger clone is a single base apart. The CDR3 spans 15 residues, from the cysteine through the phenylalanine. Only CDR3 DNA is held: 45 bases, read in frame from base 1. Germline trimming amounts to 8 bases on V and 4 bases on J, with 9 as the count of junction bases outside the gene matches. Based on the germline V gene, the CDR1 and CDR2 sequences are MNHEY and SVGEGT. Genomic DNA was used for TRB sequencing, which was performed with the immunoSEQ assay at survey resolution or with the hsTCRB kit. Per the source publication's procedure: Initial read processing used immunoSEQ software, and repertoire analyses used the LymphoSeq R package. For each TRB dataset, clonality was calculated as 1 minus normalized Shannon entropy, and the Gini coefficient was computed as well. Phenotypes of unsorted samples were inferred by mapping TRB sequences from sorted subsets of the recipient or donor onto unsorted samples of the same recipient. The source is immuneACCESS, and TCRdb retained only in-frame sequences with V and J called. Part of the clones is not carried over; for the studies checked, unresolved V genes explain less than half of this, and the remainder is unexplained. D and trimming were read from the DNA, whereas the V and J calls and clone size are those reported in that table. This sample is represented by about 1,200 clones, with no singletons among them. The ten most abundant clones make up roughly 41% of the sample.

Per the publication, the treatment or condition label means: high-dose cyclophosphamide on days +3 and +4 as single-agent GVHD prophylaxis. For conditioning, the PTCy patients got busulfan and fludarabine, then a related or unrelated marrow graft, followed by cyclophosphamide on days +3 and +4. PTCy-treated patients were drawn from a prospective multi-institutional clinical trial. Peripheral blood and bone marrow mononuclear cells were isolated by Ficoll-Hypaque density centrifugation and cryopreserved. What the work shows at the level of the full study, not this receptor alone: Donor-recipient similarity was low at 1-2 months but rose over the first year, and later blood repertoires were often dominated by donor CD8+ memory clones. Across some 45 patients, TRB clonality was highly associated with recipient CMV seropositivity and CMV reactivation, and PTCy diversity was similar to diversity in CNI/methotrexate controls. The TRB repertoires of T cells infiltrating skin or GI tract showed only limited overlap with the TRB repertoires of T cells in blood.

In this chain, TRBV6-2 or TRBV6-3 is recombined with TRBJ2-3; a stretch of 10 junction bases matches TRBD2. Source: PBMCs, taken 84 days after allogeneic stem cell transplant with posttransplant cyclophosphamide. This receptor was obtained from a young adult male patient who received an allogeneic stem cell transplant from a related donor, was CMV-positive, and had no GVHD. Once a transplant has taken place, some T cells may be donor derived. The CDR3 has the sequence CASRGLALVADTQYF. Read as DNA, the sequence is TGTGCCAGCCGGGGACTAGCGTTGGTGGCAGATACGCAGTATTTT.